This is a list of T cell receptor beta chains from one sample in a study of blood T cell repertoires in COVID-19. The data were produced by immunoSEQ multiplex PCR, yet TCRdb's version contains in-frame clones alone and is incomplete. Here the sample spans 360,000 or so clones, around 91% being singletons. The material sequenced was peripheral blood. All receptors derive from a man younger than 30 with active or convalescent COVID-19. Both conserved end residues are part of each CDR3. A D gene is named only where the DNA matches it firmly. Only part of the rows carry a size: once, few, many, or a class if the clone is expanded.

CASSPGLEGEQYF,TGTGCCAGCAGCCCGGGACTAGAGGGCGAGCAGTACTTC,13,TRBJ2-7,TRBD2,TRBV11-3,NA
CASSLELAGGGDTQYF,TGTGCCAGCAGTTTAGAACTAGCGGGGGGAGGAGATACGCAGTATTTT,16,TRBJ2-3,TRBD2,TRBV28,NA
CASSLDQQDTYPQFF,TGTGCCAGCAGCTTAGATCAGCAGGACACCTACCCTCAGTTCTTC,15,TRBJ2-1,NA,TRBV11-3,NA
CASSPPVRGFVDYGYTF,TGTGCCAGCTCACCACCGGTCAGGGGGTTCGTGGACTATGGCTACACCTTC,17,TRBJ1-2,TRBD1,TRBV18,NA
CASSLGLAGTDTQYF,TGTGCTAGCAGCCTGGGACTAGCGGGCACAGATACGCAGTATTTT,15,TRBJ2-3,TRBD2,TRBV7-7,NA
CASSQGGGHNEQFF,TGTGCCAGCAGCCAAGGGGGGGGTCACAATGAGCAGTTCTTC,14,TRBJ2-1,TRBD2,TRBV14,NA
CASSTRQGEVNEQYF,TGTGCCAGCAGCACCCGACAGGGGGAAGTTAACGAGCAGTACTTC,15,TRBJ2-7,TRBD1,TRBV7-9,NA
CASSVGQTVLYEQYF,TGTGCCAGCAGCGTCGGACAAACGGTCCTCTACGAGCAGTACTTC,15,TRBJ2-7,NA,TRBV14,NA
CASSLGSQGVSYEQYF,TGTGCCAGCAGCTTAGGTTCACAGGGGGTATCCTACGAGCAGTACTTC,16,TRBJ2-7,TRBD1,TRBV7-9,NA
CASSLEAAGGYEQYF,TGCGCCAGCAGCTTGGAGGCGGCAGGGGGTTACGAGCAGTACTTC,15,TRBJ2-7,TRBD1,TRBV5-1,NA
CSVEGMKGHSEIYF,TGCAGCGTTGAAGGTATGAAGGGACATTCGGAAATATATTTT,14,TRBJ1-3,NA,TRBV29-1,once
CASSDAVTYEQYF,TGTGCCAGCAGTGACGCGGTTACCTACGAGCAGTACTTC,13,TRBJ2-7,NA,TRBV2,NA
CASSEFGTGDYEQYF,TGTGCCAGCAGTGAATTCGGTACAGGGGACTACGAGCAGTACTTC,15,TRBJ2-7,TRBD1,TRBV6-1,NA
CASSEATLAGVSYNEQFF,TGTGCCAGCAGTGAAGCGACCCTAGCGGGAGTGTCCTACAATGAGCAGTTCTTC,18,TRBJ2-1,TRBD2,TRBV2,NA
CASSWSLAGGYNEQFF,TGCGCCAGCAGCTGGTCATTAGCGGGGGGGTACAATGAGCAGTTCTTC,16,TRBJ2-1,TRBD2,TRBV5-1,NA
CASSPAAGASGETQYF,TGCGCCAGCAGTCCGGCAGCGGGGGCCTCGGGTGAGACCCAGTACTTC,16,TRBJ2-5,TRBD2,TRBV5-1,NA
CASSPWGRGGYNEQFF,TGTGCCAGCAGTCCTTGGGGGCGCGGGGGCTACAATGAGCAGTTCTTC,16,TRBJ2-1,NA,TRBV28,NA
CASSQLGHEAFF,TGTGCCAGCAGCCAACTTGGACACGAAGCTTTCTTT,12,TRBJ1-1,NA,TRBV14,NA
CASSPGTRTLGEQFF,TGTGCCAGCAGCCCCGGGACTCGGACATTGGGTGAGCAGTTCTTC,15,TRBJ2-1,NA,TRBV6-6,NA
CASSFGEGRAKNIQYF,TGTGCCAGCAGTTTTGGGGAGGGGAGGGCCAAAAACATTCAGTACTTC,16,TRBJ2-4,TRBD2,TRBV9,NA
CASEQGFGNTIYF,TGTGCCAGCGAACAGGGATTTGGAAACACCATATATTTT,13,TRBJ1-3,NA,TRBV6-1,NA
CASTIQGASYEQYF,TGTGCCAGCACCATCCAGGGCGCCTCCTACGAGCAGTACTTC,14,TRBJ2-7,NA,TRBV2,NA
CASSPSGRSNYGYTF,TGTGCCAGCAGTCCATCGGGTAGGTCCAACTATGGCTACACCTTC,15,TRBJ1-2,NA,TRBV28,NA
CASSLAGEGTDTQYF,TGCGCCAGCAGCTTAGCGGGAGAGGGGACAGATACGCAGTATTTT,15,TRBJ2-3,TRBD2,TRBV5-1,NA
CASSFGGASYNEQFF,TGTGCCAGCAGCTTCGGGGGGGCGTCCTACAATGAGCAGTTCTTC,15,TRBJ2-1,TRBD2,TRBV28,once
CASSIQPGATGEQYF,TGTGCCAGCAGTATCCAACCGGGAGCTACGGGGGAGCAGTACTTC,15,TRBJ2-7,NA,TRBV27,NA
CASSSLFLQLTGANVLTF,TGTGCCAGCAGCTCCCTCTTCCTACAGCTCACTGGGGCCAACGTGCTGACTTTC,18,TRBJ2-6,NA,TRBV7-9,NA
CASSRTEGTEAFF,TGTGCCAGCAGCAGGACAGAGGGCACTGAAGCTTTCTTT,13,TRBJ1-1,NA,TRBV5-4,NA
CASSSRLAPRGVYEQYF,TGTGCCAGCAGTTCCCGACTAGCGCCAAGGGGGGTATACGAGCAGTACTTC,17,TRBJ2-7,TRBD2,TRBV28,NA
CATSDWGAYEQYF,TGTGCCACCAGTGATTGGGGGGCCTACGAGCAGTACTTC,13,TRBJ2-7,NA,TRBV24-1,NA
CASSEFGQGGLNTDTQYF,TGTGCCAGCAGTGAGTTCGGACAGGGAGGGCTAAACACAGATACGCAGTATTTT,18,TRBJ2-3,NA,TRBV25-1,NA
CATSDQGLSTDTQYF,TGTGCCACCAGTGATCAGGGGCTTAGCACAGATACGCAGTATTTT,15,TRBJ2-3,NA,TRBV24-1,NA